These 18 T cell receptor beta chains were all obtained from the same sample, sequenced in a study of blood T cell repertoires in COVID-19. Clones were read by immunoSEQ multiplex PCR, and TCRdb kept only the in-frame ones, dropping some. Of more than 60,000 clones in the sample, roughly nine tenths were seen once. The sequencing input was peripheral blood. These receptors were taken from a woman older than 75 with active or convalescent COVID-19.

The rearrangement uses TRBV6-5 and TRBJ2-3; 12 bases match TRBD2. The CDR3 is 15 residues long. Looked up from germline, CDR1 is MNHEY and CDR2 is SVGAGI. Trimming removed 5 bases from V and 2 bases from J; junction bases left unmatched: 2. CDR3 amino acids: CASSPSGGATDTQYF. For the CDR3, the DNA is TGTGCCAGCAGTCCTAGCGGGGGGGCCACAGATACGCAGTATTTT.

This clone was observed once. The CDR3: CASSQDPGQGANYGYTF. The CDR3 DNA is TGTGCCAGCAGCCAAGACCCCGGACAGGGTGCTAACTATGGCTACACCTTC. This chain joins TRBV4-2 and TRBJ1-2; TRBD1 matches at 8 bases. Looked up from germline, CDR1 is LGHNA and CDR2 is YNFKEQ. Losses at the gene ends were 0 bases for V and 0 bases for J; bases not matched to a gene: 6. The CDR3 runs to 17 residues.

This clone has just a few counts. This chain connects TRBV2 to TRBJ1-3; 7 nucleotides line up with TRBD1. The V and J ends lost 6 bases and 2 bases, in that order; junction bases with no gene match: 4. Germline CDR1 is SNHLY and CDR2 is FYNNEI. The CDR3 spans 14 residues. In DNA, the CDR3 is TGTGCCAGCAGCCAACAGGGGACTGGAAACACCATATATTTT. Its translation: CASSQQGTGNTIYF.

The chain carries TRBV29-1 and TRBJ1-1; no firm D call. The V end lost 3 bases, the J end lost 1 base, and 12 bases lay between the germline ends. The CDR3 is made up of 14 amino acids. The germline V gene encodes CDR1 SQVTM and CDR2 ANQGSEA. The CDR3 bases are TGCAGCGTTGATACCGGGAGGACGAACACTGAAGCTTTCTTT. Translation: CSVDTGRTNTEAFF.

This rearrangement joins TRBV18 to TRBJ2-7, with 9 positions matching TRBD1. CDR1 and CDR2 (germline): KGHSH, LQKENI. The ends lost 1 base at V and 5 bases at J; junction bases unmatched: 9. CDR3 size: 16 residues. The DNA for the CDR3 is TGTGCCAGCTCACCACGGGACAGGGTATCTTACGACGAGCAGTACTTC. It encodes CASSPRDRVSYDEQYF.

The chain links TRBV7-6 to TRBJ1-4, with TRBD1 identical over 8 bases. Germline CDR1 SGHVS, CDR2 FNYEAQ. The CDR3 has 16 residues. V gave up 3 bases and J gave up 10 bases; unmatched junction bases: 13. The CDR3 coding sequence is TGTGCCAGCAGCTTGACTCTGGATGGACAGGGTGCAAAACTGTTTTTT. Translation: CASSLTLDGQGAKLFF.

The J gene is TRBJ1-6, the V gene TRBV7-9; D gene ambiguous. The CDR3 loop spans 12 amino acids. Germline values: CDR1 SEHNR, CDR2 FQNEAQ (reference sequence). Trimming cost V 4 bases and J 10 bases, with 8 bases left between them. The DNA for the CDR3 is TGTGCCAGCAGCTCTATTTTGTCACCCCTCCACTTT. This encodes CASSSILSPLHF.

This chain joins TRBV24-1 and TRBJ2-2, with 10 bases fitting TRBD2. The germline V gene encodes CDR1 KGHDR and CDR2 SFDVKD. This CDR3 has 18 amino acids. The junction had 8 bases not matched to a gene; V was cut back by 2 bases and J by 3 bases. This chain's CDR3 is CATSDWRAGGLDTGELFF. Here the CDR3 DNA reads TGTGCCACCAGTGATTGGCGAGCGGGGGGGCTGGACACCGGGGAGCTGTTTTTT.

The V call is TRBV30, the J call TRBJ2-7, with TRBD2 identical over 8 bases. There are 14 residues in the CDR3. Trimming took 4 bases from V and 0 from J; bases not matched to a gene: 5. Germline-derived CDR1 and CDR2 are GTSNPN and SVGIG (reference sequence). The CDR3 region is CAWNVGGGSYEQYF. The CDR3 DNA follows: TGTGCCTGGAACGTCGGGGGGGGCTCCTACGAGCAGTACTTC.

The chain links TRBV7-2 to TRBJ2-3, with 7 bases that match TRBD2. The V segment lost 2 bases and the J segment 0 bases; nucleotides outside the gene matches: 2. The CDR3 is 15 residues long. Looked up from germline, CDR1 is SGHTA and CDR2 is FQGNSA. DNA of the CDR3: TGTGCCAGCAGCTTAAGGCGGGGGAGCACAGATACGCAGTATTTT. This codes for CASSLRRGSTDTQYF.

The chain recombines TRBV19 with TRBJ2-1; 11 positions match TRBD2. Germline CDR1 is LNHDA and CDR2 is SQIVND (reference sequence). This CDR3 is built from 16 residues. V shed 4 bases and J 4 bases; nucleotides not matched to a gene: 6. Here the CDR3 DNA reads TGTGCCAGTAGTAAAAGACTAGCGGGGCCGTACAATGAGCAGTTCTTC. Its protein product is CASSKRLAGPYNEQFF.

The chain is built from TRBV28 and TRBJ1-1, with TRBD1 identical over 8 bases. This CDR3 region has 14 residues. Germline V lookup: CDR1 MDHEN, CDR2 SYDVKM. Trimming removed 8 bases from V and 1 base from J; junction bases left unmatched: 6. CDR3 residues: CASGRTGSNTEAFF. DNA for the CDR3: TGTGCCAGCGGAAGGACAGGGTCGAACACTGAAGCTTTCTTT.

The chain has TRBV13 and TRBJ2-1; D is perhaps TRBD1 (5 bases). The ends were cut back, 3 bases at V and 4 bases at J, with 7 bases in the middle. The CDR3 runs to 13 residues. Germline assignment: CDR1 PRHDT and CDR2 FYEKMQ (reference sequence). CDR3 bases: TGTGCCAGCAGCTTTCGACAGTACAATGAGCAGTTCTTC. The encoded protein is CASSFRQYNEQFF. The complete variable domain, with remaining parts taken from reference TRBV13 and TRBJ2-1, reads AAGVIQSPRHLIKEKRETATLKCYPIPRHDTVYWYQQGPGQDPQFLISFYEKMQSDKGSIPDRFSAQQFSDYHSELNMSSLELGDSALYFCASSFRQYNEQFFGPGTRLTVL.

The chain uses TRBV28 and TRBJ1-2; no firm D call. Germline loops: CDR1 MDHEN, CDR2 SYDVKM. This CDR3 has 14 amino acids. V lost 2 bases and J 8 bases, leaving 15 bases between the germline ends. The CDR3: CASSLSRSLEGYTF. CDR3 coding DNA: TGTGCCAGCAGTTTAAGCAGAAGCTTGGAGGGCTACACCTTC.

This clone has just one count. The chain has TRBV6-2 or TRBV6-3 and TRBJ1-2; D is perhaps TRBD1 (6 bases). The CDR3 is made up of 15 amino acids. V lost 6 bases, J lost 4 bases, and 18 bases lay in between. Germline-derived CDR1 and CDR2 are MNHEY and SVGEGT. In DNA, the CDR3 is TGTGCCAGCAGCCCCTCCGGGGGGCCAGGCTATGGCTACACCTTC. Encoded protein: CASSPSGGPGYGYTF.

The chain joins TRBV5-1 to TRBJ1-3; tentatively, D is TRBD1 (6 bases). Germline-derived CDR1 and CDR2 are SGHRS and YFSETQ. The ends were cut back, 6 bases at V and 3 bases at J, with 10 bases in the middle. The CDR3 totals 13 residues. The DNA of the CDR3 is TGCGCCAGCACACAGGGCGTTGGAAACACCATATATTTT. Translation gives CASTQGVGNTIYF.

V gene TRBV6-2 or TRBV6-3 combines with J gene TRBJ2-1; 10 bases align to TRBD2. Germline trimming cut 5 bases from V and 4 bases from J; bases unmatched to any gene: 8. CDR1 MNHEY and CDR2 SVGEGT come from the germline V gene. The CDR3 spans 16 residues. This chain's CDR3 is CASSRRTSGFYNEQFF. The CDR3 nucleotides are TGTGCCAGCAGTCGACGGACTAGCGGATTTTACAATGAGCAGTTCTTC.

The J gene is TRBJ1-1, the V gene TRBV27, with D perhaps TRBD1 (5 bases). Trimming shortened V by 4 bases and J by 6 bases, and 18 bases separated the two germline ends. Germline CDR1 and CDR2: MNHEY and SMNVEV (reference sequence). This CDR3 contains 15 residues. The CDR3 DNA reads TGTGCCAGCAGTTACGAGGGGAGGGGAAGCCCTGAAGCTTTCTTT. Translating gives CASSYEGRGSPEAFF.